A single T cell receptor beta chain is shown here with its context. Its target is unknown. This entry belongs to a study of chemoradiotherapy in HPV16-positive cancers. For the study at large: Candidate HPV-specific clones and shared TCR motifs came from a couple of HPV16-positive patients. Findings and limits, study-wide: Only a couple of HPV16-positive patients supplied the functional HPV-specificity definition. Candidate HPV-specific clones and E7-related TCR motifs grew in tumor during treatment.

The CDR3 is 16 amino acids. V was pared by 5 bases and J by 7 bases, with 12 bases of the junction left unmatched. Germline V CDR1 and CDR2: MNHNY, SVGAGI (reference sequence). Repeated repertoire sampling spanned the course of chemoradiotherapy. This table comes from immunoSEQ multiplex PCR, and its TCRdb copy is limited to in-frame clones, with some not included. This table holds about 35,000 clones, around 93% found once. This sequence joins TRBV6-6 and TRBJ2-1, with 9 bases matching TRBD1. The sequence was collected from a human donor with HPV-associated anogenital cancer. Source: blood, taken from a patient who underwent chemoradiotherapy. Written as DNA, the CDR3 is TGTGCCAGCAGTCGGGACAGGGTCCAAATGGGTAATGAGCAGTTCTTC. Translating it yields CASSRDRVQMGNEQFF.